One and the same sample provided the 2 T cell receptor beta chains below, sequenced in a study of cytomegalovirus exposure and HLA in healthy donors. The PCR employed 60 Vbeta primers together with 13 Jbeta primers. Produced via immunoSEQ multiplex PCR; TCRdb's table is partial and in-frame only. The table records about 120,000 clones, around 65% of them present only once. The sequenced sample was PBMCs. These receptors were obtained from a man aged 18 to 35 in good health and CMV-seronegative.

The chain uses TRBV7-9 and TRBJ2-1; 9 positions match TRBD2. With 5 bases clipped from V and 8 bases from J, the junction kept 13 bases outside the gene matches. Germline V CDR1 and CDR2: SEHNR, FQNEAQ (reference sequence). The CDR3 sequence is 16 residues long. The CDR3 bases are TGTGCCAGCAGCCGACTGGCGGGACTAGCTGACTATGAGCAGTTCTTC. It translates to CASSRLAGLADYEQFF.

The V call is TRBV25-1, the J call TRBJ1-4; D call uncertain. Trimming cost V 3 bases and J 10 bases, with 12 bases left between them. This CDR3 region has 13 residues. Germline V gene data show CDR1 as MGHDK and CDR2 as SYGVNS. CDR3 loop: CASSDSPTGKLFF. Here the CDR3 DNA reads TGTGCCAGCAGTGACAGTCCCACGGGAAAACTGTTTTTT.